The present entry profiles one T cell receptor beta chain with its context. The source of the sample is a study of T cell changes during pregnancy in multiple sclerosis. Profiled with immunoSEQ multiplex PCR; TCRdb holds only in-frame clones, not every one. Of about 40,000 clones listed, about 91% were seen once; the top ten hold about 7.8%. The germline V gene has CDR1 MDHEN and CDR2 SYDVKM. Trimming pared 2 bases from V and 0 bases from J, leaving 5 bases between. This CDR3 is 15 amino acids long. The sample was CD8+ T cells from peripheral blood mononuclear cells, taken before pregnancy. This sequence joins TRBV28 and TRBJ2-6; D call uncertain. The receptor's source is a female donor with multiple sclerosis, enrolled in a pregnancy study. Here the CDR3 reads CASSLTVSGANVLTF. CDR3 bases: TGTGCCAGCAGTTTAACAGTCTCTGGGGCCAACGTCCTGACTTTC. The complete variable domain, with remaining parts taken from reference TRBV28 and TRBJ2-6, reads DVKVTQSSRYLVKRTGEKVFLECVQDMDHENMFWYRQDPGLGLRLIYFSYDVKMKEKGDIPEGYSVSREKKERFSLILESASTNQTSMYLCASSLTVSGANVLTFGAGSRLTVL.